This T cell receptor (beta chain) was documented in a study of blood T cell repertoires in COVID-19. The CDR3 sequence is 16 residues long. Assay: immunoSEQ multiplex PCR; the TCRdb copy retains only in-frame clones and omits some. The sample includes approximately 270,000 clones, roughly 83% of them seen just once. This sequence originates from a man older than 75 with acute or convalescent COVID-19. This chain uses TRBV21-1 with TRBJ1-6; the D segment call TRBD1 is taken from the table without a DNA check. TRBV21-1 is tagged as a pseudogene. The sample comprised peripheral blood. CDR3 in amino acids: CASRLTQDRVNSPLHF. CDR3 nucleotides: TGTGCCAGCCGATTAACCCAGGACAGGGTGAATTCACCCCTCCACTTT.